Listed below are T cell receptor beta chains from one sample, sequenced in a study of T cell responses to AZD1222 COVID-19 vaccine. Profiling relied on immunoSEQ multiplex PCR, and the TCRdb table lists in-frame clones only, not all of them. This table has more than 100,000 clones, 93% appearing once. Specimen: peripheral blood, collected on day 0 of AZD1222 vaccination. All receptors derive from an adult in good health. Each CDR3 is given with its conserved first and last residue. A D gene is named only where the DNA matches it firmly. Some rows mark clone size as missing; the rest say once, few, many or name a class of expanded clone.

TGTGCCAGCAGCTTAGCGCGGGACGCCCCTGGCTACACCTTC,CASSLARDAPGYTF,NA,TRBJ1-2,NA,TRBV7-9
TGTGCCAGCAGAAACGAATTTAGGGGGCTGGTGGGCACTGAAGCTTTCTTT,CASRNEFRGLVGTEAFF,NA,TRBJ1-1,TRBD1,TRBV27
TGTGCCAGTAGTATCTCAGGGACGGCTGAAGCTTTCTTT,CASSISGTAEAFF,NA,TRBJ1-1,NA,TRBV19
TGTGCCAGCAGTTTTAGCGGCGCTAGCACAGATACGCAGTATTTT,CASSFSGASTDTQYF,NA,TRBJ2-3,NA,TRBV27
TGTGCCAGCAGCCAAGGAGGTCCGCGGGACTTTTCTTTC,CASSQGGPRDFSF,once,TRBJ2-7,NA,TRBV4-2
TGTGCCTCGGAGGCTGGAGGGGTCCTAAATTCACCCCTCCACTTT,CASEAGGVLNSPLHF,NA,TRBJ1-6,NA,TRBV5-5
TGTGCCAGCAGCTTATCAGGGAGCGGGGGTTACGAGCAGTACTTC,CASSLSGSGGYEQYF,NA,TRBJ2-7,TRBD2,TRBV7-3
TGCGCCAGACCGGGACATCATAGCAATCAGCCCCAGCATTTT,CARPGHHSNQPQHF,NA,TRBJ1-5,NA,TRBV10-1
TGCAGCTCTAGGAGTCGGGGCCCCTACAATGAGCAGTTCTTC,CSSRSRGPYNEQFF,NA,TRBJ2-1,NA,TRBV29-1
TGTGCCAGCAGTTCCCGGACAGACGCCCTCGGCGAGCAGTACTTC,CASSSRTDALGEQYF,NA,TRBJ2-7,NA,TRBV28
TGTGCCAGCAGCCAAACCGGGACAGGGGGCTTGAACTATGGCTACACCTTC,CASSQTGTGGLNYGYTF,NA,TRBJ1-2,TRBD1,TRBV3-1/TRBV3-2
TGTGCCAGCAAAGAGGGATTGGGTCGCTATGGCTACACCTTC,CASKEGLGRYGYTF,NA,TRBJ1-2,NA,TRBV2
TGTGCCAGCAGCGTGACCGGGGAGCTGTTTTTT,CASSVTGELFF,NA,TRBJ2-2,NA,TRBV11-1
TGTGCCAGCAGCTTAGTGGACAGGCCGAACTATGGCTACACCTTC,CASSLVDRPNYGYTF,NA,TRBJ1-2,TRBD1,TRBV5-6
TGTGCCAGTAGTACAACCCGGGACAATGAAAAACTGTTTTTT,CASSTTRDNEKLFF,NA,TRBJ1-4,NA,TRBV19
TGTGCCTGGACAACGGGAGTAGTAGATACGCAGTATTTT,CAWTTGVVDTQYF,NA,TRBJ2-3,NA,TRBV30
TGTGCCACCAGCAGAGATCATGTGGGAGCCTACGAGCAGTACTTC,CATSRDHVGAYEQYF,NA,TRBJ2-7,NA,TRBV15
TGCGCCAGCAGCCAAGATCGCAGGGAAAACTATGGCTACACCTTC,CASSQDRRENYGYTF,NA,TRBJ1-2,NA,TRBV4-1
TGTGCCAGCAGTTTGGTCTACGAGCAGTACTTC,CASSLVYEQYF,NA,TRBJ2-7,NA,TRBV28
TGTGCCAGCAGCGTAGCCGCGGACTTGAACACCGGGGAGCTGTTTTTT,CASSVAADLNTGELFF,NA,TRBJ2-2,NA,TRBV9
TGTGCCAGCAGCTCAGGGACAGGGGAGAACACTGAAGCTTTCTTT,CASSSGTGENTEAFF,NA,TRBJ1-1,TRBD1,TRBV7-9
TGTGCCAGCAGCCCGGGACAGTCCTACGAGCAGTACTTC,CASSPGQSYEQYF,once,TRBJ2-7,TRBD1,TRBV9
TGTGCCAGCAGTTACTACAGGGGGGCCGAGCAGTACTTC,CASSYYRGAEQYF,NA,TRBJ2-7,TRBD1,TRBV6-5
TGTGCCAGCAGCGTAGATGTAGCGGGGGGGCGCGAGACCCAGTACTTC,CASSVDVAGGRETQYF,NA,TRBJ2-5,TRBD2,TRBV9
TGTGCCAGCAGTTACAGGACAGGGGCGCCCTACGAGCAGTACTTC,CASSYRTGAPYEQYF,few,TRBJ2-7,TRBD1,TRBV6-5
TGTGCCAGTCGGACTAGCGGGAGCTACGAGCAGTACTTC,CASRTSGSYEQYF,NA,TRBJ2-7,TRBD2,TRBV2
TGTGCCAGCAGGGCTCTGACAGGGGACGAAAAACTGTTTTTT,CASRALTGDEKLFF,few,TRBJ1-4,TRBD1,TRBV6-5
TGTGCCAGCAGTTACCGGGACAGGGGGAGTGAAAAACTGTTTTTT,CASSYRDRGSEKLFF,NA,TRBJ1-4,TRBD1,TRBV6-5
TGTGCCAGCAGTCCCGGACTAGCGGGGGGCCCGTACTTC,CASSPGLAGGPYF,once,TRBJ2-7,TRBD2,TRBV12-3/TRBV12-4
TGTGCCAGCAGCTTAAGGCCAGGGGCGAGGACCGAAGCTTTCTTT,CASSLRPGARTEAFF,NA,TRBJ1-1,NA,TRBV7-2
TGTGCCAGCGGCGGAGACGGAGACTATGGCTACACCTTC,CASGGDGDYGYTF,NA,TRBJ1-2,NA,TRBV7-9
TGCGCCAGCAGCCATGGGGACTTTCCGGATACGCAGTATTTT,CASSHGDFPDTQYF,NA,TRBJ2-3,NA,TRBV4-3
TGCGCCAGCAGCCAGGGACAGGGGGGGAACACTGAAGCTTTCTTT,CASSQGQGGNTEAFF,NA,TRBJ1-1,TRBD1,TRBV4-1
TGTGCCAGCAGCTTAGTGCTACTACCCACGACCAATGAGCAGTTCTTC,CASSLVLLPTTNEQFF,NA,TRBJ2-1,NA,TRBV11-2
TGTGCCAGCAGCGTAGATTGGACAGGGTTCTATGGCTACACCTTC,CASSVDWTGFYGYTF,NA,TRBJ1-2,TRBD1,TRBV9
TGTGCCAGCAGCCAAGGGGGGCAGGCAGATACGCAGTATTTT,CASSQGGQADTQYF,NA,TRBJ2-3,NA,TRBV3-1/TRBV3-2
TGCGCCAGCAGCCCTGGGGTTCCCCTTACACATAATTCACCCCTCCACTTT,CASSPGVPLTHNSPLHF,NA,TRBJ1-6,NA,TRBV5-1
TGTGCCAGCAGCCAACCCGGCGAGGGTACAGATACGCAGTATTTT,CASSQPGEGTDTQYF,NA,TRBJ2-3,NA,TRBV14
TGTGCCAGCCAGGGGCTAGCGGGAGGAACTAGCACAGATACGCAGTATTTT,CASQGLAGGTSTDTQYF,NA,TRBJ2-3,TRBD2,TRBV27
TGTGCCAGCAGCCTTACTCAGACCTGGGGCTACACCTTC,CASSLTQTWGYTF,NA,TRBJ1-2,NA,TRBV13
TGTGCCAGCAGTCATAGAGGGGGCGGGTACGAGCAGTACTTC,CASSHRGGGYEQYF,NA,TRBJ2-7,TRBD1,TRBV28
TGCGCCAGCAGCCAAGCACGACAGTTCAGGAATCAGCCCCAGCATTTT,CASSQARQFRNQPQHF,NA,TRBJ1-5,NA,TRBV23-1
TGTGCCCCCGGGGGGGTTTCAGGCCCAGCCAACTATGGCTACACCTTC,CAPGGVSGPANYGYTF,NA,TRBJ1-2,NA,TRBV14
TGTGCCAGCAACGCGTATTCGGGACAAAGAACGGACTATGGCTACACCTTC,CASNAYSGQRTDYGYTF,NA,TRBJ1-2,NA,TRBV11-2
TGTGCCAGTAGTAGCGAGGGGTATAGCAATCAGCCCCAGCATTTT,CASSSEGYSNQPQHF,NA,TRBJ1-5,NA,TRBV19
TGTGCCAGTACAGCGGTGGGCTATGGCTACACCTTC,CASTAVGYGYTF,NA,TRBJ1-2,NA,TRBV19
TGTGCCTGGAGCCCATCATCCACGGCGGCCTTTGGCTACACCTTC,CAWSPSSTAAFGYTF,NA,TRBJ1-2,NA,TRBV30
TGTGCCACCCAGACAGGGCGCTCCTATGGCTACACCTTC,CATQTGRSYGYTF,NA,TRBJ1-2,TRBD1,TRBV2
TGTGCCAGCAGCTTTCGGGGGGAGACCACCGGGGAGCTGTTTTTT,CASSFRGETTGELFF,NA,TRBJ2-2,TRBD2,TRBV7-9
TGCGCCAGCATTGGAAGCGGGGGGGCCCGAACCGGGGAGCTGTTTTTT,CASIGSGGARTGELFF,NA,TRBJ2-2,TRBD2,TRBV10-2